Listed here are 15 T cell receptor beta chains from one sample, sequenced in a study of OX40 agonist ivuxolimab in advanced cancers. TCRdb keeps only in-frame clones here, not all; method: immunoSEQ multiplex PCR. This sample has 15,000 to 25,000 clones, with approximately 91% found just once. Sequenced material: CD4+ or CD8+ T cells sorted from blood, taken in a trial of the OX40 agonist ivuxolimab. Receptors were obtained from an adult with an advanced solid tumor such as melanoma, head and neck, liver or kidney cancer.

This clone was seen only once. The chain has TRBV27 and TRBJ2-1; D gene uncertain. The V end was cut by 5 bases, the J end by 4 bases, with 6 bases between. The CDR3 covers 12 residues. The V gene's germline CDR1 is MNHEY and CDR2 SMNVEV (reference sequence). The CDR3 DNA reads TGTGCCAGCAGTCCCGCTTACAATGAGCAGTTCTTC. Translating it yields CASSPAYNEQFF.

The rearrangement joins TRBV27 to TRBJ2-2; 9 bases match TRBD1. Trimming cost V 6 bases and J 2 bases; bases outside gene matches: 13. Per germline, CDR1 MNHEY and CDR2 SMNVEV (reference sequence). The CDR3 runs to 18 residues. CDR3 protein: CASRSILGQGSNTGELFF. CDR3 nucleotides: TGTGCCAGCAGGTCCATTCTGGGACAGGGTAGTAACACCGGGGAGCTGTTTTTT.

The chain uses TRBV30 and TRBJ2-3; D is unresolved. The CDR3 extends over 14 amino acids. With 3 bases removed from V and 1 base from J, the gap between germline ends came to 11 bases. Germline CDR1 reads GTSNPN; CDR2 reads SVGIG (reference sequence). The CDR3 is CAWSPPLGTDTQYF. The CDR3 bases are TGTGCCTGGAGCCCCCCTCTGGGCACAGATACGCAGTATTTT.

This sequence joins TRBV7-8 and TRBJ2-2; D is undetermined. This CDR3 spans 13 amino acids. The V end was cut by 2 bases, the J end by 5 bases, with 6 bases between. Germline V gene sequence: CDR1 SGHVS, CDR2 FQNEAQ. The CDR3 is CASSLSATGELFF. Written as DNA, the CDR3 is TGTGCCAGCAGCTTATCTGCGACCGGGGAGCTGTTTTTT.

The chain recombines TRBV27 with TRBJ2-6, with D hard to call. Trimming took 3 bases from V and 0 from J, leaving 9 bases between them. The CDR3 loop spans 16 amino acids. Germline V gene sequence: CDR1 MNHEY, CDR2 SMNVEV (reference sequence). The CDR3 spells CASSFTLGSGANVLTF. DNA of the CDR3: TGTGCCAGCAGTTTTACGCTGGGCTCTGGGGCCAACGTCCTGACTTTC.

This clone came up a few times. This rearrangement joins TRBV7-9 to TRBJ2-1, with D maybe TRBD1 (5 bases). CDR3 length equals 16 residues. Germline V gives CDR1 SEHNR, CDR2 FQNEAQ (reference sequence). The V end lost 5 bases, the J end lost 7 bases, and 21 bases lay between the germline ends. CDR3 DNA: TGTGCCAGCAGCGGTATTGGGCAGGGAATGGGTAATGAGCAGTTCTTC. This encodes CASSGIGQGMGNEQFF.

This clone has more than one count but fewer than ten. V gene TRBV7-9 combines with J gene TRBJ1-2; D unresolved. Germline CDR1 is SEHNR and CDR2 is FQNEAQ (reference sequence). Trimming pared 3 bases from V and 4 bases from J, leaving 15 bases between. The CDR3 runs to 15 residues. CDR3 protein: CASSFPGASRYGYTF. The CDR3 region has the DNA TGTGCCAGCAGCTTTCCAGGCGCCTCTCGCTATGGCTACACCTTC. Full variable domain (rest looked up from reference TRBV7-9 and TRBJ1-2): DTGVSQNPRHKITKRGQNVTFRCDPISEHNRLYWYRQTLGQGPEFLTYFQNEAQLEKSRLLSDRFSAERPKGSFSTLEIQRTEQGDSAMYLCASSFPGASRYGYTFGSGTRLTVV.

V usage is TRBV25-1 and J usage is TRBJ2-5; no clear D gene. CDR1 is MGHDK and CDR2 is SYGVNS in the germline V gene. The CDR3 is made up of 12 amino acids. V lost 2 bases and J lost 5, with 6 bases in between. CDR3 DNA sequence: TGTGCCAGCAGTGAAGGATGGGAGACCCAGTACTTC. It is translated as CASSEGWETQYF.

This chain joins TRBV6-5 and TRBJ2-6; D is undetermined. The V gene's germline CDR1 is MNHEY and CDR2 SVGAGI. V lost 2 bases, J lost 4 bases, and 9 bases lay in between. The CDR3 covers 15 residues. DNA of the CDR3: TGTGCCAGCAGTTACAAGGGTTACGGGGCCAACGTCCTGACTTTC. This translates into CASSYKGYGANVLTF.

This chain connects TRBV4-1 to TRBJ1-2; D unclear. V was shortened by 1 base and J by 6 bases, with 6 bases between the two germline ends. This CDR3 contains 12 residues. Germline V lookup: CDR1 MGHRA, CDR2 YSYEKL. The CDR3 region has the DNA TGCGCCAGCAGCCAAGCAATGGATGGCTACACCTTC. Translated, it gives CASSQAMDGYTF.

This rearrangement joins TRBV4-3 to TRBJ2-5; no clear D. This CDR3 contains 11 residues. Germline V gene data show CDR1 as LGHNA and CDR2 as YSLEER. Trimming left V 5 bases short and J 6 bases short, with 7 bases between. As DNA, the CDR3 is TGCGCCAGCAGCGGCGGAAAGACCCAGTACTTC. Its protein is CASSGGKTQYF.

This chain uses TRBV5-8 with TRBJ1-2; D possibly corresponds to TRBD1 (5 bases). The CDR3 loop spans 15 amino acids. CDR1 is SGHTS and CDR2 is YDEGEE in the germline V gene. Trimming shortened V by 4 bases and J by 4 bases, and 17 bases separated the two germline ends. CDR3 DNA: TGTGCCAGCAGCCTACCCTTGGACACTCCCTATGGCTACACCTTC. Translation: CASSLPLDTPYGYTF.

This clone is a singleton in its sample. The chain combines TRBV5-1 with TRBJ2-1; the D gene is possibly TRBD2 (5 bases). V dropped 0 bases and J dropped 4 bases, with 14 bases sitting between them. This CDR3 contains 16 residues. Germline CDR1 and CDR2: SGHRS and YFSETQ. CDR3 in amino acids: CASSLVGGEAYNEQFF. The CDR3 DNA follows: TGCGCCAGCAGCTTGGTCGGAGGCGAGGCATACAATGAGCAGTTCTTC.

The CDR3: CASSVEAGQGTDTQYF. The CDR3 DNA reads TGTGCCAGCAGCGTAGAGGCTGGACAGGGCACAGATACGCAGTATTTT. The chain employs TRBV9 and TRBJ2-3; 7 bases align to TRBD1. Germline V gene data show CDR1 as SGDLS and CDR2 as YYNGEE. V trimming: 0 bases; J trimming: 1 base; junction bases outside the gene matches: 5. This CDR3 is 16 amino acids long.

The chain combines TRBV19 with TRBJ1-5, with 7 bases aligning to TRBD1. V dropped 3 bases and J dropped 6; count of bases not matched to a gene: 5. This CDR3 contains 14 residues. Germline values: CDR1 LNHDA, CDR2 SQIVND (reference sequence). The CDR3 region is CASSIQGQLQPQHF. The CDR3 region has the DNA TGTGCCAGTAGTATCCAGGGACAGCTTCAGCCCCAGCATTTT.